Following are 20 T cell receptor beta chains from one sample sequenced in a study of cytomegalovirus exposure and HLA in healthy donors. Primers: 60 Vbeta forward and 13 Jbeta reverse. The assay was immunoSEQ multiplex PCR, and TCRdb's table has in-frame clones only and misses some. The sample totals 100,000 to 150,000 clones; its top ten clones hold approximately 1.6%. Sequenced material: PBMCs. The source is a woman in her forties in good health and CMV-seropositive.

The gene calls are TRBV6-5 and TRBJ2-7; 7 bases align to TRBD1. Losses at the gene ends were 6 bases for V and 6 bases for J; bases not matched to a gene: 14. The CDR3 has 15 residues. Germline V CDR1 and CDR2: MNHEY, SVGAGI. CDR3: CASRPPTGLGGEQYF. The CDR3 DNA follows: TGTGCCAGCAGACCTCCGACAGGGCTGGGTGGCGAGCAGTACTTC.

For the CDR3, the DNA is TGTGCCAGCAGTGAAGCTCTGGGCTCCTACGAGCAGTACTTC. This gives the protein CASSEALGSYEQYF. The gene calls are TRBV6-4 and TRBJ2-5; D uncertain. The J call may be in error: the DNA end matches TRBJ2-7 better. The CDR3 totals 14 residues. Germline V lookup: CDR1 MRHNA, CDR2 SNTAGT.

The chain is built from TRBV5-6 and TRBJ1-3, with D maybe TRBD1 (6 bases). The CDR3 length is 16 residues. Germline V gene sequence: CDR1 SGHDT, CDR2 YYEEEE. The V end was cut by 4 bases, the J end by 0 bases, with 14 bases between. The CDR3 region is CASSPPDRYSGNTIYF. The DNA of the CDR3 is TGTGCCAGCAGCCCCCCGGACAGATACTCTGGAAACACCATATATTTT.

The rearrangement uses TRBV6-5 and TRBJ1-5, with D perhaps matching TRBD1 (6 bases). V lost 6 bases and J lost 3, with 9 bases in between. This CDR3 is 13 amino acids long. The germline V gene has CDR1 MNHEY and CDR2 SVGAGI. CDR3 protein: CASSDRPNQPQHF. CDR3 sequence (DNA): TGTGCCAGCAGCGACAGGCCCAATCAGCCCCAGCATTTT.

The chain is built from TRBV5-6 and TRBJ2-6; TRBD1 matches at 7 bases. CDR1 and CDR2 from the germline V gene are SGHDT and YYEEEE. The CDR3 is made up of 17 amino acids. Trimming cost V 4 bases and J 0 bases; bases outside gene matches: 7. Here the CDR3 DNA reads TGTGCCAGCAGCGTACGGACAGGACACTCTGGGGCCAACGTCCTGACTTTC. It encodes CASSVRTGHSGANVLTF. The full variable domain, with the rest looked up from reference TRBV5-6 and TRBJ2-6, is DAGVTQSPTHLIKTRGQQVTLRCSPKSGHDTVSWYQQALGQGPQFIFQYYEEEERQRGNFPDRFSGHQFPNYSSELNVNALLLGDSALYLCASSVRTGHSGANVLTFGAGSRLTVL.

This chain connects TRBV28 to TRBJ1-5; D gene uncertain. V was cut by 2 bases and J by 7 bases, with 12 bases left in between. CDR3 length equals 14 residues. From germline, CDR1 is MDHEN and CDR2 SYDVKM. The CDR3 here is CASSLTGMGQPQHF. CDR3 in DNA: TGTGCCAGCAGTTTAACCGGGATGGGACAGCCCCAGCATTTT.

The chain is built from TRBV10-2 and TRBJ2-1; D possibly corresponds to TRBD1 (6 bases). The V end lost 5 bases, the J end lost 11 bases, and 10 bases lay between the germline ends. The CDR3 covers 11 residues. In germline, CDR1 is WSHSY, CDR2 SAAADI. For the CDR3, the DNA is TGCGCCAGCAGTCCTGGACAGAAGCAGTTCTTC. Translating it yields CASSPGQKQFF.

The CDR3 bases are TGTGCCAGCAGTTACTTTCCGGGACAGGGGTTGTACGAGCAGTACTTC. Translation gives CASSYFPGQGLYEQYF. The V gene is TRBV6-5, the J gene TRBJ2-5; 10 positions match TRBD1. The end of the DNA aligns better with TRBJ2-7, so the J call may be wrong. Germline V gives CDR1 MNHEY, CDR2 SVGAGI. The CDR3 length is 16 residues.

This chain uses TRBV4-2 with TRBJ2-7, with 9 positions matching TRBD1. The germline gives CDR1 LGHNA, CDR2 YNFKEQ. The J segment lost 3 bases and the V segment lost 5 bases, leaving 5 bases of the junction unmatched. The CDR3 has 14 amino acids. The CDR3 reads CASSEGQGYYEQYF. The CDR3 DNA sequence: TGTGCCAGCAGCGAGGGACAGGGTTACTACGAGCAGTACTTC.

The chain uses TRBV5-8 and TRBJ2-4; the match to TRBD1 covers 11 bases. This CDR3 region has 15 residues. Trimming removed 5 bases from V and 9 bases from J; junction bases left unmatched: 10. CDR1 SGHTS and CDR2 YDEGEE come from the germline V gene. The chain's CDR3 is CASRSGTGGRGIQYF. The CDR3 DNA sequence: TGTGCCAGCAGATCCGGGACAGGGGGAAGGGGCATTCAGTACTTC.

V is TRBV7-2 and J is TRBJ2-7; D might be TRBD2 (6 bases). This CDR3 is 15 amino acids long. V dropped 1 base and J dropped 0 bases, with 10 bases sitting between them. Per germline, CDR1 SGHTA and CDR2 FQGNSA. CDR3: CASSLGGDGSYEQYF. The CDR3 DNA reads as TGTGCCAGCAGCTTAGGGGGGGACGGCTCCTACGAGCAGTACTTC.

J is TRBJ1-5 and V is TRBV7-2, with 11 bases aligning to TRBD1. CDR1 is SGHTA and CDR2 is FQGNSA in the germline V gene. This CDR3 comprises 16 residues. V trimming: 5 bases; J trimming: 2 bases; junction bases outside the gene matches: 5. CDR3 in DNA: TGTGCCAGCAGCGCCCGGACAGGGGGCCGCAATCAGCCCCAGCATTTT. Translated, it gives CASSARTGGRNQPQHF. The whole variable domain, filled in from reference TRBV7-2 and TRBJ1-5, reads GAGVSQSPSNKVTEKGKDVELRCDPISGHTALYWYRQSLGQGLEFLIYFQGNSAPDKSGLPSDRFSAERTGGSVSTLTIQRTQQEDSAVYLCASSARTGGRNQPQHFGDGTRLSIL.

The rearrangement uses TRBV6-1 and TRBJ2-2; D is ambiguous. There are 12 residues in the CDR3. The germline V gene encodes CDR1 MNHNS and CDR2 SASEGT. The V end was cut by 10 bases, the J end by 7 bases, with 13 bases between. CDR3 residues: CAILPRYGELFF. CDR3 bases: TGTGCCATCCTACCCCGATACGGGGAGCTGTTTTTT.

The rearrangement links TRBV10-3 to TRBJ1-2; tentative D call: TRBD1 (6 bases). The ends were cut back, 7 bases at V and 4 bases at J, with 16 bases in the middle. Germline V CDR1 and CDR2: ENHRY, SYGVKD. The CDR3 sequence is 14 residues long. The chain's CDR3 is CAINVNRVGYGYTF. Here the CDR3 DNA reads TGTGCCATCAATGTCAACAGGGTTGGCTATGGCTACACCTTC.

The chain employs TRBV5-4 and TRBJ2-5, with TRBD2 identical over 7 bases. Germline lookup yields CDR1 SGHNT and CDR2 YYREEE (reference sequence). With V trimmed by 0 bases and J by 2 bases, 7 bases remained unmatched. The CDR3 loop spans 16 amino acids. The CDR3 loop reads CASSLGVTSKQETQYF. In DNA form, the CDR3 reads TGTGCCAGCAGCTTGGGAGTGACTAGCAAACAAGAGACCCAGTACTTC.

J is TRBJ1-4 and V is TRBV7-9, with TRBD1 identical over 8 bases. The CDR3 has 15 amino acids. V shed 3 bases and J 7 bases; nucleotides not matched to a gene: 7. The germline V gene has CDR1 SEHNR and CDR2 FQNEAQ (reference sequence). CDR3 residues: CASSFRQGYGEKLFF. Written as DNA, the CDR3 is TGTGCCAGCAGCTTCCGACAGGGGTACGGTGAAAAACTGTTTTTT.

The chain uses TRBV19 and TRBJ1-3, with D unclear. V was shortened by 5 bases and J by 0 bases, with 11 bases between the two germline ends. The CDR3 runs to 15 residues. Germline-derived CDR1 and CDR2 are LNHDA and SQIVND (reference sequence). The DNA for the CDR3 is TGTGCCAGTAGTTCGGCGGGTAGCTCTGGAAACACCATATATTTT. As protein: CASSSAGSSGNTIYF.

The CDR3 nucleotides are TGTGCCAGCAGCTTAGGGGCTAGCGGGAGCTACAATGAGCAGTTCTTC. This sequence encodes CASSLGASGSYNEQFF. This chain links TRBV7-3 with TRBJ2-1; 10 positions match TRBD2. Trimming cost V 2 bases and J 3 bases; bases outside gene matches: 4. From germline, CDR1 is SGHTA and CDR2 FQGTGA. CDR3 length: 16 amino acids.

This chain joins TRBV29-1 and TRBJ2-1, with D perhaps TRBD2 (6 bases). CDR1 is SQVTM, CDR2 ANQGSEA, per germline. Deletions cut 0 bases from V and 2 bases from J, with 14 bases between. The CDR3 loop spans 16 amino acids. CDR3 protein: CSVEDGAGFTYNEQFF. The CDR3 DNA sequence: TGCAGCGTTGAAGATGGCGCGGGATTCACCTACAATGAGCAGTTCTTC.

The rearrangement links TRBV7-9 to TRBJ2-2; a possible D gene is TRBD2 (5 bases). The CDR3 sequence is 15 residues long. V was pared by 5 bases and J by 0 bases, with 10 bases between. Germline CDR1 and CDR2: SEHNR and FQNEAQ (reference sequence). CDR3 loop: CASSLWGANTGELFF. The CDR3, as DNA: TGTGCCAGCAGCCTTTGGGGAGCGAACACCGGGGAGCTGTTTTTT.